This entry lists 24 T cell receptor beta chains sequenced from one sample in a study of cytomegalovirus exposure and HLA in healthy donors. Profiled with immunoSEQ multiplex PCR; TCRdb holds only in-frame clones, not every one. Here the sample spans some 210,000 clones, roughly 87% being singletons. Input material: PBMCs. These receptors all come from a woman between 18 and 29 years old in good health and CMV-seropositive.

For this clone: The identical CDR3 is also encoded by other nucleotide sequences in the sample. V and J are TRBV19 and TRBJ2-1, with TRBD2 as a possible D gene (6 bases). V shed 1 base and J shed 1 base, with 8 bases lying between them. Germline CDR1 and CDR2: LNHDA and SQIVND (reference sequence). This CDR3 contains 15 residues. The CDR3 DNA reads TGTGCCAGTAGTATAGGGGCGGGATCCTACAATGAGCAGTTCTTC. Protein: CASSIGAGSYNEQFF.

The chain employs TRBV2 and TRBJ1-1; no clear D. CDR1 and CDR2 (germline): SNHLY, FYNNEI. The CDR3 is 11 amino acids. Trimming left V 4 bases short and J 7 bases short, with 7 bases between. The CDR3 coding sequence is TGTGCCAGCAGTGCTGCAGATGAAGCTTTCTTT. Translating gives CASSAADEAFF.

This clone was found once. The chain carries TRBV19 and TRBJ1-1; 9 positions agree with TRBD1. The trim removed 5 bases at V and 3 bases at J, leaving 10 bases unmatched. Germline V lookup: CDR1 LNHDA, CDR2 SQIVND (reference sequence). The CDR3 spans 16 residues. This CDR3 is CASSGGTGSRDTEAFF. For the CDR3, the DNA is TGTGCCAGTAGTGGGGGGACAGGGTCGAGGGACACTGAAGCTTTCTTT.

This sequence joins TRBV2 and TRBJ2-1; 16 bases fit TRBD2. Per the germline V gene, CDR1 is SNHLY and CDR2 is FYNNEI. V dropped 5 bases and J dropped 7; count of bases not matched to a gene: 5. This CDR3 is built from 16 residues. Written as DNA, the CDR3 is TGTGCCAGCAGTCCCGGGACTAGCGGGAGGGTTAATGAGCAGTTCTTC. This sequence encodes CASSPGTSGRVNEQFF.

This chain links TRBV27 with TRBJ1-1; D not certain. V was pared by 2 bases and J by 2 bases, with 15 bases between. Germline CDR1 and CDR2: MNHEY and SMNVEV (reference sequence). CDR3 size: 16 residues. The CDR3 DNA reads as TGTGCCAGCAGTTTAGGCCGGGGATTGCTCAACACTGAAGCTTTCTTT. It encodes CASSLGRGLLNTEAFF.

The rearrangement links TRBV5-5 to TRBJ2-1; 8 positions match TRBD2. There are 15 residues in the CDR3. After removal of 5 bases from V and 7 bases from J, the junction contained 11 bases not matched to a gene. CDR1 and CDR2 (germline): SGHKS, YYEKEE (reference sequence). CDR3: CASSSSGSSGNEQFF. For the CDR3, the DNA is TGTGCCAGCAGTTCAAGCGGGAGTAGTGGAAATGAGCAGTTCTTC.

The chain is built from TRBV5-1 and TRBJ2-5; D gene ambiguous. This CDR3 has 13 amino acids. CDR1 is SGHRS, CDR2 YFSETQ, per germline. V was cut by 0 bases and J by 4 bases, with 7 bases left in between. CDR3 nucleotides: TGCGCCAGCAGCTTGGCCCCAGGAGAGACCCAGTACTTC. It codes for CASSLAPGETQYF.

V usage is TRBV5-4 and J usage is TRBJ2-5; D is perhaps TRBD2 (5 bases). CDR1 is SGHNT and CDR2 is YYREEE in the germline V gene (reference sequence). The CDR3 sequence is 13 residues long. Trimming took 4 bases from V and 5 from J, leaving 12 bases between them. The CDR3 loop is CASSGGRGETQYF. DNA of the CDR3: TGTGCCAGCAGCGGAGGACGCGGGGAGACCCAGTACTTC.

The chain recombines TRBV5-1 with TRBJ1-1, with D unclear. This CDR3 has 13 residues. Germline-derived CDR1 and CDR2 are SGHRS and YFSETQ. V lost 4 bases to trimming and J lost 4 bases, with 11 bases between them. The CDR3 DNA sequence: TGCGCCAGCAGCATTGCCGGTGGCACTGAAGCTTTCTTT. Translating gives CASSIAGGTEAFF.

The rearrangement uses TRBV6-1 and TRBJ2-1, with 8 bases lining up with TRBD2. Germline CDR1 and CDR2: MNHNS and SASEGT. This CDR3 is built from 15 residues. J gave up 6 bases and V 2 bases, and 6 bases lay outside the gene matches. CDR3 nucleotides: TGTGCCAGCAGTGAACGACGACTAGCGCGCAATGAGCAGTTCTTC. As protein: CASSERRLARNEQFF.

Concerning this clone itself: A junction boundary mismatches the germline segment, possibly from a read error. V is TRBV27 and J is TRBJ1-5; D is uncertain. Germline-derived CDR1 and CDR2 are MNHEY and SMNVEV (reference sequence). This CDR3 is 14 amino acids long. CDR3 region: CASSVSVGNQPQHF. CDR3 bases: TGTGCCAGCAGTGTATCGGTAGGCAATCAGCCCCAGCATTTT.

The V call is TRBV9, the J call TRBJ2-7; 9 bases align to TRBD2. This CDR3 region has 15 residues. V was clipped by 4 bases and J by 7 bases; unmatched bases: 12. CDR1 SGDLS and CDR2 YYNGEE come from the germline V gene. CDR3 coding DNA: TGTGCCAGCAGCCCACTGGGGGCGGGAGGGATAGAGCAGTACTTC. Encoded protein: CASSPLGAGGIEQYF.

The CDR3 loop reads CSVVGQGGTDTQYF. The CDR3 DNA follows: TGCAGCGTTGTTGGACAGGGGGGCACAGATACGCAGTATTTT. The chain couples TRBV29-1 to TRBJ2-3; 10 bases are a match to TRBD1. Germline V lookup: CDR1 SQVTM, CDR2 ANQGSEA. The CDR3 sequence is 14 residues long. The trim removed 4 bases at V and 1 base at J, leaving 2 bases unmatched.

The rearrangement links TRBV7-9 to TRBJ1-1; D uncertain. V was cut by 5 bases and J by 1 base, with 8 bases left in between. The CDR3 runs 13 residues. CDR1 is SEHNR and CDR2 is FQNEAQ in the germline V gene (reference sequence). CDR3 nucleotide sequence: TGTGCCAGCAGCCCAACACGGAACACTGAAGCTTTCTTT. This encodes CASSPTRNTEAFF.

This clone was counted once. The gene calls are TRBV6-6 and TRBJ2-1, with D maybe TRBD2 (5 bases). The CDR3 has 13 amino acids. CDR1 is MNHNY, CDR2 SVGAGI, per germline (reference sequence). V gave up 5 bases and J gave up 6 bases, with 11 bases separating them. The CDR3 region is CASSRETSNEQFF. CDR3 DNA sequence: TGTGCCAGCAGTCGGGAAACTAGCAATGAGCAGTTCTTC.

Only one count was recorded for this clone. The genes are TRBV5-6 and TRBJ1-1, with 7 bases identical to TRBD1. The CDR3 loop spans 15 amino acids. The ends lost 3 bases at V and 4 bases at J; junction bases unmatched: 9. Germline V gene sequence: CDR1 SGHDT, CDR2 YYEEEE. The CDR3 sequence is CASSSYVTGFTEAFF. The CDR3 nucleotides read TGTGCCAGCAGCTCTTACGTGACAGGGTTCACTGAAGCTTTCTTT.

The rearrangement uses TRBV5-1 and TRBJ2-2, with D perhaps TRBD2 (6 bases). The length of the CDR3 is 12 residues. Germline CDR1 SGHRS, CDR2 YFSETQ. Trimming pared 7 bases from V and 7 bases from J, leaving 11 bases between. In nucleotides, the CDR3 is TGCGCCAGCCTGGCGGGGAGCGGGGAGCTGTTTTTT. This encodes CASLAGSGELFF.

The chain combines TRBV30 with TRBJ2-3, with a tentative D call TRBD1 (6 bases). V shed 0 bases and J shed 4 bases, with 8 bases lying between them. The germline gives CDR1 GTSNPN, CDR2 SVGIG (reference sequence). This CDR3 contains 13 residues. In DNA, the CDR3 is TGTGCCTGGAGTGTACAGGGCGCAGATACGCAGTATTTT. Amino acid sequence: CAWSVQGADTQYF.

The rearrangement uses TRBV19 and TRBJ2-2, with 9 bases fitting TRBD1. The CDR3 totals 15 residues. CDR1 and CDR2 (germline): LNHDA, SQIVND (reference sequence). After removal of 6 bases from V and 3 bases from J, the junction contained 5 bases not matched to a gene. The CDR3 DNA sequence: TGTGCCAGTAGCCTTGGGGACAGGGACACCGGGGAGCTGTTTTTT. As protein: CASSLGDRDTGELFF.

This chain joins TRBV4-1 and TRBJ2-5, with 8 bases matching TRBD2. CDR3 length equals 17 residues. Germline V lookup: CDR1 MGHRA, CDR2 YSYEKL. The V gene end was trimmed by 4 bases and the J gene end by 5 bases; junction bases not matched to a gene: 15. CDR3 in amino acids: CASSPGFSGLDIETQYF. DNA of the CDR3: TGCGCCAGCAGCCCCGGGTTTTCGGGACTAGACATTGAGACCCAGTACTTC.

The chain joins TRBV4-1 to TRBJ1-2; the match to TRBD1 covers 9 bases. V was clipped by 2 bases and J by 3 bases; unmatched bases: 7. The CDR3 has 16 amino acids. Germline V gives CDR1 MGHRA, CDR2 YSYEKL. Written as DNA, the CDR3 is TGCGCCAGCAGCCAACATACACAGGGGGCAGACTATGGCTACACCTTC. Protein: CASSQHTQGADYGYTF.

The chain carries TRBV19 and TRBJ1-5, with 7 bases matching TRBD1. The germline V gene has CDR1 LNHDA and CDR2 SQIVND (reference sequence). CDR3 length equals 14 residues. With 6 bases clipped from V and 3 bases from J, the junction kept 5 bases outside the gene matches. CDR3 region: CASRKGGNNQPQHF. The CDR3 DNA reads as TGTGCCAGTAGGAAAGGGGGCAACAATCAGCCCCAGCATTTT.

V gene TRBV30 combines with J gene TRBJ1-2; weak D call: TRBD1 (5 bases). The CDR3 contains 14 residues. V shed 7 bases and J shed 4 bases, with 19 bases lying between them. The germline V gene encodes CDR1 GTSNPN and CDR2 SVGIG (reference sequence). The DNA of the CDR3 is TGTGCCTACCGAGGACAACTCACCCCCTATGGCTACACCTTC. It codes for CAYRGQLTPYGYTF.

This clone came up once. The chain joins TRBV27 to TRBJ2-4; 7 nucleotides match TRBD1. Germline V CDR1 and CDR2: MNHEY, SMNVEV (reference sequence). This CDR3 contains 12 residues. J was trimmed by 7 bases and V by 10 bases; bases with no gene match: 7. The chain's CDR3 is CATRQGRNIQYF. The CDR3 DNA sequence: TGTGCCACCCGACAGGGAAGGAACATTCAGTACTTC.